A single sample gave rise to the 28 T cell receptor beta chains below, sequenced in a study of T cell repertoires in cytomegalovirus infection. TCRdb reanalysed the reads using MiXCR and keeps one entry per CDR3 protein. The table has about 700,000 distinct CDR3 sequences, 30% to 35% seen once; the top ten hold around a sixth. Their antigens are not known. The material sequenced was cultured PBMCs, taken from culture after CMV antigen stimulation. The receptors stem from a human donor in good health (CMV status not recorded). Some clones in this sample may be carry-over from other donors' samples.

This sequence joins TRBV7-2 and TRBJ2-5; a possible D gene is TRBD1 (7 bases). V dropped 5 bases and J dropped 9 bases, with 16 bases sitting between them. Germline V gives CDR1 SGHTA, CDR2 FQGNSA. The CDR3 covers 13 residues. The CDR3 DNA follows: TGTGCCAGCAGCGCACAGGGGTGGGAGGCCCAGTACTTC. This encodes CASSAQGWEAQYF.

This clonotype was observed a few times. This chain uses TRBV19 with TRBJ1-1; perhaps TRBD1 as D (5 bases). The CDR3 length is 14 residues. Germline assignment: CDR1 LNHDA and CDR2 SQIVND (reference sequence). V was shortened by 4 bases and J by 3 bases, with 12 bases between the two germline ends. CDR3 in DNA: TGTGCCAGTAGTACCGGGACTTGGGACACTGAAGCTTTCTTT. It encodes CASSTGTWDTEAFF.

This chain links TRBV10-3 with TRBJ1-1; 7 positions match TRBD1. There are 17 residues in the CDR3. Losses at the gene ends were 7 bases for V and 7 bases for J; bases not matched to a gene: 21. In germline, CDR1 is ENHRY, CDR2 SYGVKD. CDR3 protein: CAIKQGDFRDQSSEAFF. CDR3 coding DNA: TGTGCCATCAAGCAGGGGGACTTCCGTGATCAGTCCAGTGAAGCTTTCTTT.

This clonotype occurred a few times. The genes are TRBV27 and TRBJ2-5; 10 nucleotides align to TRBD1. The CDR3 is 15 residues long. The V and J ends lost 3 bases and 4 bases, in that order; junction bases with no gene match: 5. Germline V lookup: CDR1 MNHEY, CDR2 SMNVEV (reference sequence). In DNA form, the CDR3 reads TGTGCCAGCAGTTTGGGAGGACAGGGGGGAGAGACCCAGTACTTC. Its protein product is CASSLGGQGGETQYF.

The chain combines TRBV12-3 or TRBV12-4 with TRBJ2-3; tentative D call: TRBD2 (7 bases). The ends were cut back, 6 bases at V and 7 bases at J, with 11 bases in the middle. The CDR3 has 12 amino acids. The CDR3 reads CASRGRGHTQYF. In DNA, the CDR3 is TGTGCCAGCAGGGGGCGGGGGCATACGCAGTATTTT.

The chain employs TRBV15 and TRBJ2-1; the match to TRBD2 covers 7 bases. The junction had 11 bases not matched to a gene; V was cut back by 1 base and J by 2 bases. Germline V gene data show CDR1 as LNHNV and CDR2 as YYDKDF (reference sequence). The CDR3 covers 18 residues. The chain's CDR3 is CATSRAFPVGGAYNEQFF. CDR3 in DNA: TGTGCCACCAGCAGAGCCTTCCCTGTGGGGGGGGCCTACAATGAGCAGTTCTTC.

This clonotype occurred many times. CDR3 protein: CASSAGTKETQYF. In DNA form, the CDR3 reads TGTGCCAGCAGCGCCGGGACAAAAGAGACCCAGTACTTC. This chain links TRBV7-8 with TRBJ2-5, with D possibly matching TRBD1 (6 bases). The ends were cut back, 5 bases at V and 3 bases at J, with 10 bases in the middle. The germline CDR1 and CDR2 sequences are SGHVS and FQNEAQ. There are 13 residues in the CDR3.

This clonotype was detected a few times. V and J are TRBV27 and TRBJ1-1, with D possibly being TRBD1 (5 bases). The CDR3 runs to 13 residues. Germline V gene sequence: CDR1 MNHEY, CDR2 SMNVEV (reference sequence). Trimming cost V 10 bases and J 0 bases, with 12 bases left between them. For the CDR3, the DNA is TGTGCCACTTTGGGGCGGATGAACACTGAAGCTTTCTTT. It is translated as CATLGRMNTEAFF.

This chain connects TRBV15 to TRBJ1-2; the match to TRBD1 covers 7 bases. Losses at the gene ends were 0 bases for V and 7 bases for J; bases not matched to a gene: 8. The CDR3 sequence is 15 residues long. Germline V lookup: CDR1 LNHNV, CDR2 YYDKDF (reference sequence). The CDR3 sequence: CATSRDEGGAGGYTF. DNA of the CDR3: TGTGCCACCAGCAGAGATGAAGGGGGCGCGGGTGGCTACACCTTC.

The CDR3 region has the DNA TGTGCCAGCAGCTTATATGCGGGAGGGAGTGCAGATACGCAGTATTTT. Translating it yields CASSLYAGGSADTQYF. The rearrangement uses TRBV7-8 and TRBJ2-3; 9 nucleotides line up with TRBD2. The CDR3 spans 16 residues. The V segment lost 2 bases and the J segment 4 bases; nucleotides outside the gene matches: 7. Germline V gives CDR1 SGHVS, CDR2 FQNEAQ.

V gene TRBV4-1 combines with J gene TRBJ2-1; 7 nucleotides align to TRBD2. The CDR3 is made up of 18 amino acids. In germline, CDR1 is MGHRA, CDR2 YSYEKL. J gave up 3 bases and V 0 bases, and 11 bases lay outside the gene matches. In DNA form, the CDR3 reads TGCGCCAGCAGCCAAGATCGCGTGACTAGCCCTTTCTACAATGAGCAGTTCTTC. Translation gives CASSQDRVTSPFYNEQFF.

This clonotype was recorded only once. A junction end diverges from the germline sequence, so it may reflect a read error. The chain links TRBV2 to TRBJ2-3; D is perhaps TRBD2 (6 bases). Per the germline V gene, CDR1 is SNHLY and CDR2 is FYNNEI. The CDR3 runs to 14 residues. The CDR3 region has the DNA TGTGTCAGCAGTGAAGGGGACTGGGGGGATACGCAGTATTTT. This codes for CVSSEGDWGDTQYF.

The chain couples TRBV7-6 to TRBJ2-3; D might be TRBD2 (5 bases). The ends were cut back, 7 bases at V and 2 bases at J, with 13 bases in the middle. This CDR3 is built from 14 residues. Germline-derived CDR1 and CDR2 are SGHVS and FNYEAQ. CDR3 amino acids: CASKKEEVTDTQYF. DNA for the CDR3: TGTGCCAGCAAAAAGGAGGAGGTCACAGATACGCAGTATTTT.

The chain is built from TRBV20-1 and TRBJ2-7, with D possibly being TRBD1 (6 bases). CDR1 and CDR2 from the germline V gene are DFQATT and SNEGSKA (reference sequence). V shed 6 bases and J shed 4 bases, with 16 bases lying between them. This CDR3 region has 13 residues. CDR3 region: CSARGRTVYEQYF. The CDR3 region has the DNA TGCAGTGCCAGGGGCCGGACAGTTTACGAGCAGTACTTC.

This clonotype was observed at least ten times. The chain employs TRBV7-2 and TRBJ2-7, with D hard to call. The CDR3 has 14 residues. Germline V gene sequence: CDR1 SGHTA, CDR2 FQGNSA. V was shortened by 5 bases and J by 0 bases, with 11 bases between the two germline ends. The CDR3 DNA reads TGTGCCAGCAGCGGCGGTATAGCCTCCTACGAGCAGTACTTC. Encoded protein: CASSGGIASYEQYF.

The chain couples TRBV28 to TRBJ1-1; possibly TRBD1 for D (6 bases). In germline, CDR1 is MDHEN, CDR2 SYDVKM. The V and J ends lost 8 bases and 5 bases respectively, with 18 bases between them. The CDR3 has 14 residues. CDR3 in amino acids: CASCRGRSLTEAFF. As DNA, the CDR3 is TGTGCCAGCTGCCGGGGGCGCAGCTTAACTGAAGCTTTCTTT.

This clonotype has just a few counts. The rearrangement links TRBV29-1 to TRBJ2-1, with a possible D match to TRBD2 (5 bases). V was cut by 5 bases and J by 5 bases, with 19 bases left in between. The CDR3 runs 15 residues. The germline V gene encodes CDR1 SQVTM and CDR2 ANQGSEA. CDR3 nucleotide sequence: TGCAGCGTTCACGGGGAATACACTATGAACAATGAGCAGTTCTTC. Amino acid sequence: CSVHGEYTMNNEQFF.

This clonotype was recorded at least ten times. The gene calls are TRBV7-9 and TRBJ1-2, with unresolved D. The CDR3 has 14 amino acids. Trimming removed 5 bases from V and 5 bases from J, with 15 bases in between. Germline lookup yields CDR1 SEHNR and CDR2 FQNEAQ (reference sequence). The CDR3 here is CASSQAGKWYGYTF. The CDR3 nucleotides read TGTGCCAGCAGCCAGGCTGGGAAGTGGTATGGCTACACCTTC. Filled out from reference TRBV7-9 and TRBJ1-2, the complete variable domain reads DTGVSQNPRHKITKRGQNVTFRCDPISEHNRLYWYRQTLGQGPEFLTYFQNEAQLEKSRLLSDRFSAERPKGSFSTLEIQRTEQGDSAMYLCASSQAGKWYGYTFGSGTRLTVV.

This clonotype is a singleton in its sample. The J gene is TRBJ2-5, the V gene TRBV5-1; D unresolved. This CDR3 contains 14 residues. V shed 0 bases and J shed 5 bases, with 11 bases lying between them. The germline gives CDR1 SGHRS, CDR2 YFSETQ. For the CDR3, the DNA is TGCGCCAGCAGCTTGGACGCCGAGAGGGAGACCCAGTACTTC. This encodes CASSLDAERETQYF.

Only a few counts were recorded for this clonotype. V and J are TRBV6-1 and TRBJ2-1; maybe TRBD2 (6 bases). Germline loops: CDR1 MNHNS, CDR2 SASEGT. The CDR3 has 15 amino acids. V dropped 3 bases and J dropped 2 bases, with 11 bases sitting between them. CDR3 bases: TGTGCCAGCAGTGAGGAATGGGGGGCCTACAATGAGCAGTTCTTC. Translated: CASSEEWGAYNEQFF.

This chain links TRBV27 with TRBJ2-3, with D perhaps given as TRBD1 or TRBD2 (6 bases each). Trimming cost V 4 bases and J 8 bases, with 19 bases left between them. This CDR3 contains 15 residues. Germline V lookup: CDR1 MNHEY, CDR2 SMNVEV (reference sequence). CDR3 sequence (DNA): TGTGCCAGCAGTTCACGGGGGCCGCCCGGGGGTACGCAGTATTTT. This translates into CASSSRGPPGGTQYF.

This clonotype came up a few times. The V and J genes are TRBV28 and TRBJ2-1, with 8 bases that match TRBD2. Germline V gene sequence: CDR1 MDHEN, CDR2 SYDVKM. CDR3 length: 15 residues. Trimming took 2 bases from V and 9 from J; bases not matched to a gene: 9. CDR3 nucleotides: TGTGCCAGCAGTTTACTTAGCGGGGTATATATTGAGCAGTTCTTC. It translates to CASSLLSGVYIEQFF. The full variable domain, rest sourced from reference TRBV28 and TRBJ2-1, is DVKVTQSSRYLVKRTGEKVFLECVQDMDHENMFWYRQDPGLGLRLIYFSYDVKMKEKGDIPEGYSVSREKKERFSLILESASTNQTSMYLCASSLLSGVYIEQFFGPGTRLTVL.

The V call is TRBV12-3 or TRBV12-4, the J call TRBJ1-6, with D unclear. There are 13 residues in the CDR3. Trimming shortened V by 2 bases and J by 6 bases, and 5 bases separated the two germline ends. The CDR3: CASSLKANSPLHF. CDR3 nucleotide sequence: TGTGCCAGCAGTTTAAAGGCTAATTCACCCCTCCACTTT.

The sample holds a few counts of this clonotype. The chain couples TRBV4-2 to TRBJ2-1; maybe TRBD2 (6 bases). The CDR3 sequence is 14 residues long. Germline V gene lookup returns CDR1 LGHNA and CDR2 YNFKEQ. The ends were cut back, 4 bases at V and 7 bases at J, with 14 bases in the middle. The CDR3 nucleotides read TGTGCCAGCAGCCCCCCCCTAGCGACGAATGAGCAGTTCTTC. The encoded protein is CASSPPLATNEQFF.

This clonotype occurred many times. The rearrangement joins TRBV7-2 to TRBJ2-7; tentative D call: TRBD2 (6 bases). The CDR3 is made up of 14 amino acids. The ends were cut back, 5 bases at V and 3 bases at J, with 14 bases in the middle. From germline, CDR1 is SGHTA and CDR2 FQGNSA. This CDR3 reads CASSPTRGFYEQYF. The CDR3, as DNA: TGTGCCAGCAGCCCCACCCGGGGGTTCTACGAGCAGTACTTC. The full variable domain, with the rest looked up from reference TRBV7-2 and TRBJ2-7, is GAGVSQSPSNKVTEKGKDVELRCDPISGHTALYWYRQSLGQGLEFLIYFQGNSAPDKSGLPSDRFSAERTGGSVSTLTIQRTQQEDSAVYLCASSPTRGFYEQYFGPGTRLTVT.

This clonotype was counted a few times. The chain uses TRBV7-9 and TRBJ2-5; 7 positions match TRBD2. Per the germline V gene, CDR1 is SEHNR and CDR2 is FQNEAQ (reference sequence). V shed 4 bases, J shed 4 bases, and the junction held 6 bases outside the gene matches. The CDR3 length is 14 residues. The chain's CDR3 is CASSSPAGTETQYF. As DNA, the CDR3 is TGTGCCAGCAGCTCTCCAGCGGGAACAGAGACCCAGTACTTC.

This clonotype was recorded at least ten times. The J gene is TRBJ1-1, the V gene TRBV7-2, with 8 bases aligning to TRBD1. J gave up 5 bases and V 5 bases, and 10 bases lay outside the gene matches. This CDR3 is built from 15 residues. CDR1 and CDR2 (germline): SGHTA, FQGNSA. The CDR3 nucleotides read TGTGCCAGCAGCGGACGCAGGGGGCCGGGGACTGAAGCTTTCTTT. Protein sequence: CASSGRRGPGTEAFF.

V and J are TRBV12-3 or TRBV12-4 and TRBJ2-7; D remains ambiguous. The CDR3 is 13 amino acids. The V and J ends lost 6 bases and 2 bases respectively, with 11 bases between them. In DNA form, the CDR3 reads TGTGCCAGCAGCCGAGGCTCTCCCTACGAGCAGTACTTC. Amino acids: CASSRGSPYEQYF.